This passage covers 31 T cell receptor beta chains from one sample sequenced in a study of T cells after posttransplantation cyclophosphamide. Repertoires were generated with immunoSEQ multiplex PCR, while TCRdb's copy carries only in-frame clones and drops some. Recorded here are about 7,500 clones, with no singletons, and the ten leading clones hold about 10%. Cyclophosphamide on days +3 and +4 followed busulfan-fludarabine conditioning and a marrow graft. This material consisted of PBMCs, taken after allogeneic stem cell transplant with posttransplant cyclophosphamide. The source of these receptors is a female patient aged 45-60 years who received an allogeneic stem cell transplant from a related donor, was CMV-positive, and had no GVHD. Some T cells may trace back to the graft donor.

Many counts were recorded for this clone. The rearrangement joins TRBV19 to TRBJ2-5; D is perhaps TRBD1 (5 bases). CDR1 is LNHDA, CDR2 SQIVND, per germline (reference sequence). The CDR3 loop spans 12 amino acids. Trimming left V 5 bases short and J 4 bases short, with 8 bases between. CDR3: CASSDRLETQYF. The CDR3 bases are TGTGCCAGTAGTGACAGATTAGAGACCCAGTACTTC.

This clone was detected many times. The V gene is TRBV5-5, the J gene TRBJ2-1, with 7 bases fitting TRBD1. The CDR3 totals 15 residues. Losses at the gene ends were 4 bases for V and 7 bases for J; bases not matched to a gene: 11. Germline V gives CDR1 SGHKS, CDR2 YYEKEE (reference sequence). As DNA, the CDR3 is TGTGCCAGCAGCCTAGGACAGGAACCTACAAATGAGCAGTTCTTC. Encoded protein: CASSLGQEPTNEQFF.

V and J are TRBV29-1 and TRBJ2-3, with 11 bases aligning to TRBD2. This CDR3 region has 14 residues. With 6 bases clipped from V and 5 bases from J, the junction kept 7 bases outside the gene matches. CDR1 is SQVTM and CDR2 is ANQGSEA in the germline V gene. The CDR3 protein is CSVGVAGGRDTQYF. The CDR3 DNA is TGCAGCGTGGGGGTAGCGGGAGGGAGAGATACGCAGTATTTT.

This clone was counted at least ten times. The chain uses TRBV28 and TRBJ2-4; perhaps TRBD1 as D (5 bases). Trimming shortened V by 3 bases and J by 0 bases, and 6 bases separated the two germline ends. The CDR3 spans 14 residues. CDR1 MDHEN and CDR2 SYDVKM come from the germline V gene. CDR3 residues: CASSLGLAKNIQYF. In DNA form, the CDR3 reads TGTGCCAGCAGTTTGGGGCTAGCCAAAAACATTCAGTACTTC.

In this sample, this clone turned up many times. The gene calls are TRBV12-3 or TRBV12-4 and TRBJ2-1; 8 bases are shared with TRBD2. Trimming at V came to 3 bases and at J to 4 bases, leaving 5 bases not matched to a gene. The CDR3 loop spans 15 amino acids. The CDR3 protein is CASSLKRGHYNEQFF. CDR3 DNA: TGTGCCAGCAGTTTGAAGCGGGGGCATTACAATGAGCAGTTCTTC.

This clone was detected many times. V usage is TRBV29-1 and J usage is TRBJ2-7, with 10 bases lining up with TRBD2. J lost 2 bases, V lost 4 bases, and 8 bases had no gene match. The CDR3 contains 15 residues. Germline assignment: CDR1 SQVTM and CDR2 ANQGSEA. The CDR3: CSVALGLAPPYEQYF. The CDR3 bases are TGCAGCGTTGCCCTGGGACTAGCGCCTCCCTACGAGCAGTACTTC.

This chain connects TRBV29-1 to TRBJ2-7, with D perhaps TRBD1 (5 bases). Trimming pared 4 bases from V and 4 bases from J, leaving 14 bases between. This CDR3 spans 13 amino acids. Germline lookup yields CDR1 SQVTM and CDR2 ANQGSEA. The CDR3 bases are TGCAGCGTTGGGGCCAGGGCAGGATACGAGCAGTACTTC. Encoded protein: CSVGARAGYEQYF.

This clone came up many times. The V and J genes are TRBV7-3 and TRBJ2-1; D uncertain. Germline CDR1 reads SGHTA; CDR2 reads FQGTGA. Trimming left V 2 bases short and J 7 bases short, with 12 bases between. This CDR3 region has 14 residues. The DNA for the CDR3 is TGTGCCAGCAGCTTATCAGCTAGTGTGAATGAGCAGTTCTTC. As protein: CASSLSASVNEQFF.

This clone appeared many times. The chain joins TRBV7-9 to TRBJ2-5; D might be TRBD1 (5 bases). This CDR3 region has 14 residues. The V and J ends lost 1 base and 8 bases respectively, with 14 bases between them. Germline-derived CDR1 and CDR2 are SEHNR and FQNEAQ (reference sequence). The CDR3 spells CASSLENRFFTQYF. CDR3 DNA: TGTGCCAGCAGCTTAGAAAACAGGTTCTTTACCCAGTACTTC.

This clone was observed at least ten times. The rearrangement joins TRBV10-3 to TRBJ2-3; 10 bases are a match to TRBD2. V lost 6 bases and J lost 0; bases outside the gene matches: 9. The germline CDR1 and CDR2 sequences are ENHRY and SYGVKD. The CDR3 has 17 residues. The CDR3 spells CAISRAGGQASTDTQYF. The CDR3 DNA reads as TGTGCCATCAGCCGAGCGGGAGGGCAAGCTAGCACAGATACGCAGTATTTT.

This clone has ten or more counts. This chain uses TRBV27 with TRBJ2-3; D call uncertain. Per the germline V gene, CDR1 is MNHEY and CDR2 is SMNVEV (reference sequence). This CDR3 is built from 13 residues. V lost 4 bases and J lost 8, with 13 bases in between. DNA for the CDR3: TGTGCCAGCAGTTCCGCCCCGTGGGCTACGCAGTATTTT. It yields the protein CASSSAPWATQYF.

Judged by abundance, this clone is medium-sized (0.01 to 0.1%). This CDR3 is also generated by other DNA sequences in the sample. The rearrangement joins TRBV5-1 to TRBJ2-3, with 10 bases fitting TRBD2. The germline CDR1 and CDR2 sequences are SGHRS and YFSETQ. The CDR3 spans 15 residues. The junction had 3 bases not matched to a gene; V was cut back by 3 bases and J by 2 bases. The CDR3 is CASSWTSGSTDTQYF. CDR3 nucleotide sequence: TGCGCCAGCAGCTGGACTAGCGGTTCCACAGATACGCAGTATTTT.

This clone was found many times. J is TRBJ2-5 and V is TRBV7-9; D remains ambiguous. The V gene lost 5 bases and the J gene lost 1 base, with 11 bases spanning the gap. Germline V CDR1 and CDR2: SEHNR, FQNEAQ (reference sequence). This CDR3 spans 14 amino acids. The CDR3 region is CASSVDLSQETQYF. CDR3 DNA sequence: TGTGCCAGCAGCGTAGACTTAAGCCAAGAGACCCAGTACTTC. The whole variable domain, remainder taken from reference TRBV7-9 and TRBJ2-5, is DTGVSQNPRHKITKRGQNVTFRCDPISEHNRLYWYRQTLGQGPEFLTYFQNEAQLEKSRLLSDRFSAERPKGSFSTLEIQRTEQGDSAMYLCASSVDLSQETQYFGPGTRLLVL.

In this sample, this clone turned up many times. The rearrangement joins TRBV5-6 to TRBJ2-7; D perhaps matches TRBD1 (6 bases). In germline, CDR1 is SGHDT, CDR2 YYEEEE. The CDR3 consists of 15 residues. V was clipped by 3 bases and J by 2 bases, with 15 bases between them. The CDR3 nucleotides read TGTGCCAGCAGCTCCGATTATACAGGGACCTACGAGCAGTACTTC. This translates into CASSSDYTGTYEQYF.

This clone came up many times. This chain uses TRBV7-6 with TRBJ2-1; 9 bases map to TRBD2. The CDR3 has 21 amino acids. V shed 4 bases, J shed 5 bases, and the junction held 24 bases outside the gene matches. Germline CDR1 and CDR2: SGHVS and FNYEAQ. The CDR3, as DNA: TGTGCCAGCAGCTCGACAGGGTATTGGGTGGCGGGAGGGCCGCGAAACAATGAGCAGTTCTTC. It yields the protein CASSSTGYWVAGGPRNNEQFF.

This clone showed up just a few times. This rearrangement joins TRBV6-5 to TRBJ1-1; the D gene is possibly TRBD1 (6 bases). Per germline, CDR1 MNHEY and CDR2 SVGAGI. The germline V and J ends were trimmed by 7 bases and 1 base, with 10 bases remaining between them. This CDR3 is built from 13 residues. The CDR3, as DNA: TGTGCCAGCAAACAGGGTTGGAACACTGAAGCTTTCTTT. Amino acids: CASKQGWNTEAFF.

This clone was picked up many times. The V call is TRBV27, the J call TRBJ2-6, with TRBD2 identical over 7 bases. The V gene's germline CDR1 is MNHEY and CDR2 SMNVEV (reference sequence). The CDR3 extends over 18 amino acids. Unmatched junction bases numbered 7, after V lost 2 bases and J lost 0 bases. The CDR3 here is CASSLMGGTYSGANVLTF. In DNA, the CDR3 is TGTGCCAGCAGTTTAATGGGGGGGACCTACTCTGGGGCCAACGTCCTGACTTTC.

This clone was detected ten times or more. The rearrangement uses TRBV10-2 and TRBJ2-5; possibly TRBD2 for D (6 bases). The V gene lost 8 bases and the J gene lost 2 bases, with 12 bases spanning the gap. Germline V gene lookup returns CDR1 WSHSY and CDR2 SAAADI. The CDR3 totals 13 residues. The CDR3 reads CASRRGAQETQYF. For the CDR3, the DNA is TGCGCCAGCCGACGCGGGGCTCAAGAGACCCAGTACTTC.

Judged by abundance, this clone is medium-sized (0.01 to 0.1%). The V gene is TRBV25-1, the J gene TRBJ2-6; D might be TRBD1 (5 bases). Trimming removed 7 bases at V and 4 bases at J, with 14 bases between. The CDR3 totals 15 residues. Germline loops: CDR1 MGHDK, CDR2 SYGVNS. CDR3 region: CASTKQGTGANVLTF. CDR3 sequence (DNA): TGTGCCAGCACAAAGCAGGGAACCGGGGCCAACGTCCTGACTTTC. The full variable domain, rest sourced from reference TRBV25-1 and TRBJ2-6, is EADIYQTPRYLVIGTGKKITLECSQTMGHDKMYWYQQDPGMELHLIHYSYGVNSTEKGDLSSESTVSRIRTEHFPLTLESARPSHTSQYLCASTKQGTGANVLTFGAGSRLTVL.

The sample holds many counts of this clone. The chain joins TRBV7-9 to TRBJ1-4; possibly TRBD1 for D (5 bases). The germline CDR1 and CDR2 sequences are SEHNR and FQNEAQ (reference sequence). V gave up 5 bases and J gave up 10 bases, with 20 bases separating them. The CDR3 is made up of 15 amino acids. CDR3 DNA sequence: TGTGCCAGCAGCGTCTCCGGGACCCCGGGGGGAAAACTGTTTTTT. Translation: CASSVSGTPGGKLFF. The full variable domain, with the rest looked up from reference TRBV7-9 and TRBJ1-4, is DTGVSQNPRHKITKRGQNVTFRCDPISEHNRLYWYRQTLGQGPEFLTYFQNEAQLEKSRLLSDRFSAERPKGSFSTLEIQRTEQGDSAMYLCASSVSGTPGGKLFFGSGTQLSVL.

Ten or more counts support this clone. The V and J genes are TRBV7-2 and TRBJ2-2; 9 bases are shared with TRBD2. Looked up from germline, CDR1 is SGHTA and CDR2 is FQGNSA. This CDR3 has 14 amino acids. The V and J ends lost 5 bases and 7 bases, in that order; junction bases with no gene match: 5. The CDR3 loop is CASSAIAGVGELFF. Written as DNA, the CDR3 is TGTGCCAGCAGCGCGATAGCGGGAGTCGGGGAGCTGTTTTTT.

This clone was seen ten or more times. The CDR3: CASSHGTGVFYEQYF. The CDR3 DNA reads TGCGCCAGCAGCCACGGGACAGGGGTTTTCTACGAGCAGTACTTC. The chain employs TRBV4-3 and TRBJ2-7; TRBD1 matches at 10 bases. From germline, CDR1 is LGHNA and CDR2 YSLEER. V was clipped by 3 bases and J by 3 bases; unmatched bases: 5. This CDR3 comprises 15 residues.

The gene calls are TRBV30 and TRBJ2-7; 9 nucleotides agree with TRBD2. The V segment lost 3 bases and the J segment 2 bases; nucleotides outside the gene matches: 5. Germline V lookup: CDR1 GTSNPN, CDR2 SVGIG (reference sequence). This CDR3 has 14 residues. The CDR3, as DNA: TGTGCCTGGAGAATTAGCGGGAGTCCCTACGAGCAGTACTTC. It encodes CAWRISGSPYEQYF.

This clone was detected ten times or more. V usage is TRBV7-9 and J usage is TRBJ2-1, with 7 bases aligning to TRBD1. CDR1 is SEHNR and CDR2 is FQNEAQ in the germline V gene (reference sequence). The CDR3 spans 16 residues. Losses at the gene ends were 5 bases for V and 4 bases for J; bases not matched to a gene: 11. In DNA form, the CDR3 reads TGTGCCAGCAGCCATCGACGGGGACAGAGTTACAATGAGCAGTTCTTC. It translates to CASSHRRGQSYNEQFF.

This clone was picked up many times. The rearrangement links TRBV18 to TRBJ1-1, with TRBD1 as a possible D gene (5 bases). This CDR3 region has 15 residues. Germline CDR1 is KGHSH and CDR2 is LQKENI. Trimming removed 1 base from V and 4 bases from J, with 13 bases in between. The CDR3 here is CASSPRPEGATEAFF. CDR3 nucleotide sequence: TGTGCCAGCTCACCACGTCCTGAAGGGGCCACTGAAGCTTTCTTT.

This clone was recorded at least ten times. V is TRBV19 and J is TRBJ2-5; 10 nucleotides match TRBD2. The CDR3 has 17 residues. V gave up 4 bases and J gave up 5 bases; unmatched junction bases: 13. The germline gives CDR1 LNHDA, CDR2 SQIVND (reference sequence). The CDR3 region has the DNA TGTGCCAGTAGTACCCGTAGCGGGAGGCTGCCGACGGAGACCCAGTACTTC. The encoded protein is CASSTRSGRLPTETQYF.

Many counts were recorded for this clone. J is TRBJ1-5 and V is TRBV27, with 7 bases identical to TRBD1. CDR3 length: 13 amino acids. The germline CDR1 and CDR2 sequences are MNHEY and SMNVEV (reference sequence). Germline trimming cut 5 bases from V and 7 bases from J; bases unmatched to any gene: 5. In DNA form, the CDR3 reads TGTGCCAGCAGTCGCGACAGGGTCCAGCCCCAGCATTTT. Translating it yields CASSRDRVQPQHF.

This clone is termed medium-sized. The CDR3 loop reads CASSLRGASGRPFF. The CDR3 nucleotides read TGTGCCAGCAGTTTACGGGGGGCTAGCGGGAGACCGTTCTTC. This chain connects TRBV6-2 or TRBV6-3 to TRBJ2-1, with 10 bases matching TRBD2. Trimming took 4 bases from V and 15 from J; bases not matched to a gene: 12. CDR1 is MNHEY and CDR2 is SVGEGT in the germline V gene. This CDR3 region has 14 residues.

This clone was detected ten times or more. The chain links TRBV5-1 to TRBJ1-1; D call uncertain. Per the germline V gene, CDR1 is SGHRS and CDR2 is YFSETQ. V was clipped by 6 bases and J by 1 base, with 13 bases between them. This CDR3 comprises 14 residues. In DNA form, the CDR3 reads TGCGCCAGCAAATCGGAAGGGTCGAACACTGAAGCTTTCTTT. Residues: CASKSEGSNTEAFF. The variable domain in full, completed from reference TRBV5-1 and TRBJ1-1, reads KAGVTQTPRYLIKTRGQQVTLSCSPISGHRSVSWYQQTPGQGLQFLFEYFSETQRNKGNFPGRFSGRQFSNSRSEMNVSTLELGDSALYLCASKSEGSNTEAFFGQGTRLTVV.

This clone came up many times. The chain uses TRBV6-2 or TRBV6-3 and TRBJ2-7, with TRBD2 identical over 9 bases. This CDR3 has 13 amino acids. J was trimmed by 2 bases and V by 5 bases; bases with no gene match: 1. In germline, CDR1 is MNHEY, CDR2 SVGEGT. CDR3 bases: TGTGCCAGCAGTCGCGGGAGGGCCTACGAGCAGTACTTC. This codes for CASSRGRAYEQYF.

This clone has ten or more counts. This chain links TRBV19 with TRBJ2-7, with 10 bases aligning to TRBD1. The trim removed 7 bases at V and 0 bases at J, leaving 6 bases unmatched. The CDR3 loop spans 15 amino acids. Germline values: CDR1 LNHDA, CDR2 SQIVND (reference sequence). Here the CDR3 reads CASTRGQGRSYEQYF. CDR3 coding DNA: TGTGCCAGTACCAGGGGACAGGGGCGCTCCTACGAGCAGTACTTC. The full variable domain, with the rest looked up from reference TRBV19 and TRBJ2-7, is DGGITQSPKYLFRKEGQNVTLSCEQNLNHDAMYWYRQDPGQGLRLIYYSQIVNDFQKGDIAEGYSVSREKKESFPLTVTSAQKNPTAFYLCASTRGQGRSYEQYFGPGTRLTVT.